This entry lists 30 T cell receptor beta chains sequenced from one sample in a study of blood T cell repertoires in COVID-19 (TCRdb year 2020). Library preparation employed the immunoSEQ multiplex PCR assay. TCRdb provides this immuneACCESS table in a form limited to in-frame rearrangements. Some clones are lacking; in checked studies, under half of them reflect an unresolved V gene, and why the rest are absent is not known. This sample holds 150,000 to 200,000 clones; 60% to 80% were observed only once. The ten largest account for around 3% of the sample. Sequencing was carried out using peripheral blood. Every receptor here comes from a man between 65 and 85 years old with acute or convalescent COVID-19.

V and J are TRBV25-1 and TRBJ1-4; tentatively, D is TRBD1 (6 bases). Trimming took 3 bases from V and 3 from J, leaving 8 bases between them. The CDR3 runs 14 residues. The germline CDR1 and CDR2 sequences are MGHDK and SYGVNS. In nucleotides, the CDR3 is TGTGCCAGCAGTGATGGGGGCGCTAATGAAAAACTGTTTTTT. Encoded protein: CASSDGGANEKLFF.

In its sample, this clone was seen once. The chain joins TRBV5-6 to TRBJ1-4; tentatively, D is TRBD1 (5 bases). The V gene's germline CDR1 is SGHDT and CDR2 YYEEEE. This CDR3 is built from 15 residues. The germline V and J ends were trimmed by 0 bases and 6 bases, with 12 bases remaining between them. The CDR3 reads CASSLGGVTDEKLFF. In DNA form, the CDR3 reads TGTGCCAGCAGCTTGGGAGGAGTGACAGATGAAAAACTGTTTTTT.

This chain uses TRBV6-6 with TRBJ2-7, with TRBD1 matching over 7 bases. Per the germline V gene, CDR1 is MNHNY and CDR2 is SVGAGI (reference sequence). The CDR3 has 15 residues. J lost 3 bases, V lost 6 bases, and 11 bases had no gene match. The CDR3, as DNA: TGTGCCAGCAGCCGACAGGGAAATAGAGGCTACGAGCAGTACTTC. Its protein is CASSRQGNRGYEQYF.

The chain employs TRBV5-6 and TRBJ2-7; TRBD2 matches 13 bases. The V segment lost 0 bases and the J segment 4 bases; nucleotides outside the gene matches: 10. Per germline, CDR1 SGHDT and CDR2 YYEEEE. The CDR3 has 18 residues. In DNA form, the CDR3 reads TGTGCCAGCAGCTTGGGACTAGCGGGAGGCAACTTCGGTTACGAGCAGTACTTC. It translates to CASSLGLAGGNFGYEQYF.

This clone was picked up one time. The CDR3 is CASSLAHPNTGELFF. The CDR3 DNA follows: TGCGCCAGCAGCTTGGCCCATCCGAACACCGGGGAGCTGTTTTTT. This chain uses TRBV5-1 with TRBJ2-2; D ambiguous. Germline V gene sequence: CDR1 SGHRS, CDR2 YFSETQ. The germline V and J ends were trimmed by 0 bases and 0 bases, with 6 bases remaining between them. The CDR3 spans 15 residues.

This sequence joins TRBV10-3 and TRBJ1-2; D uncertain. Germline V gives CDR1 ENHRY, CDR2 SYGVKD. Trimming shortened V by 3 bases and J by 2 bases, and 7 bases separated the two germline ends. This CDR3 is 13 amino acids long. The CDR3 reads CAISDLLNYGYTF. The CDR3 DNA sequence: TGTGCCATCAGTGATTTGTTAAACTATGGCTACACCTTC.

In DNA, the CDR3 is TGTGCCAGCAGCCCGGGACAGGCTTCGAGCCACGAGCAGTACTTC. This sequence encodes CASSPGQASSHEQYF. The rearrangement links TRBV7-9 to TRBJ2-7; 8 positions match TRBD1. Trimming cost V 5 bases and J 5 bases; bases outside gene matches: 11. The CDR3 loop spans 15 amino acids. Germline CDR1 is SEHNR and CDR2 is FQNEAQ (reference sequence).

The chain has TRBV19 and TRBJ1-2, with a possible D match to TRBD1 (5 bases). The CDR3 runs to 14 residues. The V gene's germline CDR1 is LNHDA and CDR2 SQIVND (reference sequence). V shed 2 bases and J shed 2 bases, with 9 bases lying between them. The chain's CDR3 is CASSISGTNYGYTF. In DNA form, the CDR3 reads TGTGCCAGTAGTATAAGCGGGACCAACTATGGCTACACCTTC.

The chain uses TRBV5-1 and TRBJ1-3, with TRBD1 identical over 8 bases. Germline-derived CDR1 and CDR2 are SGHRS and YFSETQ. This CDR3 has 16 amino acids. V was clipped by 0 bases and J by 3 bases; unmatched bases: 5. The CDR3, as DNA: TGCGCCAGCAGCTTGGCGGGACAGGTTGGTGGAAACACCATATATTTT. Translated: CASSLAGQVGGNTIYF.

The chain links TRBV9 to TRBJ2-3; maybe TRBD2 (6 bases). Between the trimmed V and J ends, which lost 4 bases and 0 bases, there was a span of 27 bases. Germline-derived CDR1 and CDR2 are SGDLS and YYNGEE. The CDR3 spans 20 residues. The CDR3: CASSTPSYRSGGTSTDTQYF. For the CDR3, the DNA is TGTGCCAGCAGCACACCTAGCTACAGGTCCGGCGGGACCAGCACAGATACGCAGTATTTT.

This clone was counted a single time. The rearrangement links TRBV5-8 to TRBJ2-1; 12 nucleotides agree with TRBD2. Germline trimming cut 3 bases from V and 4 bases from J; bases unmatched to any gene: 2. The germline V gene has CDR1 SGHTS and CDR2 YDEGEE. CDR3 length equals 15 residues. The CDR3 is CASSSGLAGYNEQFF. The CDR3 coding sequence is TGTGCCAGCAGCTCGGGACTAGCGGGTTACAATGAGCAGTTCTTC. Full variable domain (rest looked up from reference TRBV5-8 and TRBJ2-1): EAGVTQSPTHLIKTRGQQATLRCSPISGHTSVYWYQQALGLGLQFLLWYDEGEERNRGNFPPRFSGRQFPNYSSELNVNALELEDSALYLCASSSGLAGYNEQFFGPGTRLTVL.

V gene TRBV5-1 combines with J gene TRBJ2-5; 8 positions match TRBD2. Germline assignment: CDR1 SGHRS and CDR2 YFSETQ. This CDR3 spans 12 amino acids. V lost 6 bases and J lost 5; bases outside the gene matches: 3. The CDR3 loop is CASNVAGETQYF. The CDR3 DNA is TGCGCCAGCAACGTAGCGGGGGAGACCCAGTACTTC.

The genes are TRBV29-1 and TRBJ2-1; D ambiguous. The germline V and J ends were trimmed by 6 bases and 7 bases, with 19 bases remaining between them. The CDR3 runs to 14 residues. The V gene's germline CDR1 is SQVTM and CDR2 ANQGSEA. CDR3 amino acids: CSVDDLYHFNEQFF. Written as DNA, the CDR3 is TGCAGCGTGGATGACTTATATCACTTTAATGAGCAGTTCTTC.

This clone has more than one count but fewer than ten. The rearrangement links TRBV12-3 or TRBV12-4 to TRBJ1-2; no clear D. Trimming stripped 5 bases from V and 2 bases from J, with 9 bases between. The CDR3 spans 13 residues. CDR3: CASSPSVNYGYTF. CDR3 DNA sequence: TGTGCCAGCAGTCCTTCCGTAAACTATGGCTACACCTTC.

The table lists this clone with a few counts. The chain carries TRBV19 and TRBJ2-2; D is unclear. The V end was cut by 3 bases, the J end by 8 bases, with 22 bases between. Germline CDR1 LNHDA, CDR2 SQIVND (reference sequence). The CDR3 is 17 amino acids. CDR3 loop: CASSIGWQASETGELFF. As DNA, the CDR3 is TGTGCCAGTAGTATTGGTTGGCAGGCCTCTGAAACTGGGGAGCTGTTTTTT.

The chain recombines TRBV18 with TRBJ1-1; D is possibly TRBD1 (5 bases). With 3 bases removed from V and 6 bases from J, the gap between germline ends came to 14 bases. Germline CDR1 reads KGHSH; CDR2 reads LQKENI. The CDR3 has 14 amino acids. CDR3 protein: CASSPTGSRAEAFF. The CDR3 DNA reads as TGTGCCAGCTCACCTACAGGTTCCCGGGCTGAAGCTTTCTTT.

The chain uses TRBV13 and TRBJ2-7; D is undetermined. The CDR3 runs to 17 residues. The V gene lost 2 bases and the J gene lost 3 bases, with 20 bases spanning the gap. Germline assignment: CDR1 PRHDT and CDR2 FYEKMQ (reference sequence). This CDR3 reads CASSLWANHREGYEQYF. The CDR3 DNA is TGTGCCAGCAGCTTATGGGCTAACCATAGAGAAGGCTACGAGCAGTACTTC.

V is TRBV4-3 and J is TRBJ1-6; 8 nucleotides match TRBD1. The CDR3 is 14 residues long. CDR1 and CDR2 from the germline V gene are LGHNA and YSLEER. V shed 3 bases, J shed 11 bases, and the junction held 6 bases outside the gene matches. For the CDR3, the DNA is TGCGCCAGCAGCCAGAATCAGGGGGCAACACCCCTCCACTTT. Amino acids: CASSQNQGATPLHF.

This chain uses TRBV4-1 with TRBJ1-2; D gene uncertain. The V end was cut by 3 bases, the J end by 0 bases, with 11 bases between. Germline V gene sequence: CDR1 MGHRA, CDR2 YSYEKL. The CDR3 runs 15 residues. The CDR3 here is CASSQPTPANYGYTF. The CDR3 nucleotides read TGCGCCAGCAGCCAGCCGACACCAGCTAACTATGGCTACACCTTC.

This chain joins TRBV5-4 and TRBJ2-5; 7 bases are a match to TRBD2. CDR3 size: 14 residues. V was clipped by 0 bases and J by 5 bases; unmatched bases: 4. CDR1 and CDR2 from the germline V gene are SGHNT and YYREEE (reference sequence). The CDR3 is CASSLALAPETQYF. CDR3 DNA sequence: TGTGCCAGCAGCTTGGCACTAGCGCCGGAGACCCAGTACTTC.

The count of this clone is one. The chain joins TRBV5-1 to TRBJ1-1; the D gene is possibly TRBD1 (5 bases). The CDR3 is 16 amino acids. Germline V gives CDR1 SGHRS, CDR2 YFSETQ. Deletions cut 2 bases from V and 4 bases from J, with 18 bases between. CDR3 DNA: TGCGCCAGCAGCTTATCTCTGAGGGGAGGAGGCACTGAAGCTTTCTTT. Protein sequence: CASSLSLRGGGTEAFF. Variable domain in full (rest from reference TRBV5-1 and TRBJ1-1): KAGVTQTPRYLIKTRGQQVTLSCSPISGHRSVSWYQQTPGQGLQFLFEYFSETQRNKGNFPGRFSGRQFSNSRSEMNVSTLELGDSALYLCASSLSLRGGGTEAFFGQGTRLTVV.

The chain combines TRBV6-5 with TRBJ2-7; 12 bases fit TRBD1. CDR3 length equals 15 residues. The germline V gene has CDR1 MNHEY and CDR2 SVGAGI. With V trimmed by 6 bases and J by 4 bases, 7 bases remained unmatched. CDR3 in amino acids: CASSPGTGGSYEQYF. CDR3 nucleotides: TGTGCCAGCAGCCCCGGGACAGGGGGCTCTTACGAGCAGTACTTC.

V and J are TRBV9 and TRBJ2-1, with no clear D. Germline lookup yields CDR1 SGDLS and CDR2 YYNGEE. Trimming stripped 0 bases from V and 8 bases from J, with 9 bases between. The CDR3 is 13 residues long. CDR3 sequence: CASSVDSTDEQFF. In DNA, the CDR3 is TGTGCCAGCAGCGTAGACAGCACCGATGAGCAGTTCTTC.

This clone was detected only a few times. The genes are TRBV10-3 and TRBJ2-3, with 10 positions matching TRBD2. The V gene end was trimmed by 4 bases and the J gene end by 4 bases; junction bases not matched to a gene: 8. This CDR3 spans 16 amino acids. Germline V lookup: CDR1 ENHRY, CDR2 SYGVKD. The CDR3 is CAISVGAGGPADTQYF. For the CDR3, the DNA is TGTGCCATCAGTGTAGGAGCGGGAGGGCCGGCAGATACGCAGTATTTT.

V usage is TRBV19 and J usage is TRBJ1-4, with 7 bases that match TRBD1. V lost 3 bases to trimming and J lost 3 bases; unmatched junction nucleotides: 1. Germline V gives CDR1 LNHDA, CDR2 SQIVND (reference sequence). The CDR3 length is 14 residues. This CDR3 reads CASSIGTANEKLFF. The CDR3 nucleotides are TGTGCCAGTAGTATTGGGACAGCTAATGAAAAACTGTTTTTT.

This clone was counted a few times. J is TRBJ1-1 and V is TRBV7-6, with D perhaps matching TRBD1 (5 bases). Germline CDR1 and CDR2: SGHVS and FNYEAQ. The CDR3 length is 15 residues. The germline V and J ends were trimmed by 1 base and 5 bases, with 14 bases remaining between them. CDR3 loop: CASSLVDRSVTEAFF. CDR3 coding DNA: TGTGCCAGCAGCTTAGTAGACAGATCTGTTACTGAAGCTTTCTTT. Full variable domain (rest looked up from reference TRBV7-6 and TRBJ1-1): GAGVSQSPRYKVTKRGQDVALRCDPISGHVSLYWYRQALGQGPEFLTYFNYEAQQDKSGLPNDRFSAERPEGSISTLTIQRTEQRDSAMYRCASSLVDRSVTEAFFGQGTRLTVV.

V usage is TRBV7-3 and J usage is TRBJ1-1; 9 bases are a match to TRBD1. Germline lookup yields CDR1 SGHTA and CDR2 FQGTGA. The CDR3 spans 18 residues. Trimming cost V 2 bases and J 0 bases; bases outside gene matches: 10. The CDR3 region is CASSLRGGTGLLNTEAFF. The DNA of the CDR3 is TGTGCCAGCAGCTTACGTGGGGGGACAGGGTTACTGAACACTGAAGCTTTCTTT. Full variable domain (rest looked up from reference TRBV7-3 and TRBJ1-1): GAGVSQTPSNKVTEKGKYVELRCDPISGHTALYWYRQSLGQGPEFLIYFQGTGAADDSGLPNDRFFAVRPEGSVSTLKIQRTERGDSAVYLCASSLRGGTGLLNTEAFFGQGTRLTVV.

This chain joins TRBV7-2 and TRBJ1-4; unclear D gene. V was shortened by 3 bases and J by 8 bases, with 10 bases between the two germline ends. CDR3 length: 13 amino acids. Germline CDR1 reads SGHTA; CDR2 reads FQGNSA. In nucleotides, the CDR3 is TGTGCCAGCAGCTTTCGTCTAGAGGAAAAACTGTTTTTT. This sequence encodes CASSFRLEEKLFF.

The chain has TRBV5-5 and TRBJ2-5; no clear D gene. The CDR3 spans 15 residues. Per the germline V gene, CDR1 is SGHKS and CDR2 is YYEKEE (reference sequence). Trimming left V 4 bases short and J 0 bases short, with 13 bases between. The CDR3 DNA follows: TGTGCCAGCAGCCCCACTGCTTCTTACCAAGAGACCCAGTACTTC. Its protein product is CASSPTASYQETQYF.

V and J are TRBV7-2 and TRBJ2-5; 9 bases match TRBD1. Germline V gives CDR1 SGHTA, CDR2 FQGNSA. The CDR3 length is 14 residues. Losses at the gene ends were 5 bases for V and 5 bases for J; bases not matched to a gene: 6. The CDR3 bases are TGTGCCAGCAGCCCGGGACAGGGAACTGAGACCCAGTACTTC. Protein sequence: CASSPGQGTETQYF.